Sequencing of this TCR beta chain was carried out in a study of T-cell memory formation after mild COVID-19. The study's findings and limits: The study found contracting CD4+ clones mainly in CM and EM and contracting CD8+ clones in EMRA.

The CDR3 extends over 13 amino acids. V was pared by 5 bases and J by 5 bases, with 12 bases between. Germline CDR1 and CDR2: SGHTA and FQGTGA. Libraries for TCRalpha and TCRbeta carried sample barcodes and unique molecular identifiers via 5'RACE. One entry per CDR3 protein, called by TCRdb with MiXCR from the 5' RACE reads. Of approximately 250,000 distinct CDR3 sequences in the sample, roughly 15% were seen once. Notes on this clonotype: Its antigen is not known.

The V and J genes are TRBV7-3 and TRBJ2-5; no clear D gene. Sequenced sample: PBMCs or a T cell subset sorted from them (not recorded which). The sequence was obtained from a man between 18 and 35 years old who had mild COVID-19 (a few samples of this study predate the infection). Cell type and time point are not known. CDR3 amino acids: CASSPRGFETQYF. The CDR3 bases are TGTGCCAGCAGCCCCCGTGGATTCGAGACCCAGTACTTC.